The clone carrying this T cell receptor (beta chain) came up a few times. Its antigen is still unknown. The data were obtained in a study of human T cells and chemical hapten exposure. In the study overall: The study enrolled mostly female patients with alopecia areata, totalis or universalis. Study findings and constraints: The number of TCRs over 1 in 1000 frequency stayed unchanged after DPC.

Time point noted: patch test 3, about 24 weeks after DPC sensitization. The treatment denotes: therapeutic diphenylcyclopropenone sensitization with weekly scalp DPC. Each patch test followed a blood draw. In germline, CDR1 is MGHDK, CDR2 SYGVNS. The CDR3 totals 15 residues. V was clipped by 4 bases and J by 3 bases; unmatched bases: 6. TCRdb re-called the RACE reads through MiXCR, storing one row per CDR3 protein. Of about 82,000 distinct CDR3 sequences in the sample, 13% were seen once. The V and J genes are TRBV25-1 and TRBJ2-3, with 8 bases aligning to TRBD1. Specimen: whole blood, collected in connection with sensitization to the hapten diphenylcyclopropenone (DPC). The TCR comes from a woman aged 45-65 years with alopecia areata. Some clones in this sample may be carry-over from other donors' samples. CDR3 region: CASSGRTGTTDTQYF. Written as DNA, the CDR3 is TGTGCCAGCAGTGGGAGGACAGGGACAACAGATACGCAGTATTTT.